The 11 T cell receptor beta chains listed next were all sequenced from one sample in a study of blood T cells in healthy people across ages. Combining a sample-barcoded 5' primer with a J-beta primer mix, a second PCR ran for 7 to 11 cycles. TCRdb re-analysed the 5' RACE reads in MiXCR, keeping a single row per CDR3 protein. The profile covers around 1,600,000 distinct CDR3 sequences, with 35% to 45% appearing a single time and about 4% taken by the ten largest. Sequencing input: blood. The receptors come from a young woman in good health.

The gene calls are TRBV19 and TRBJ2-7; D is possibly TRBD1 or TRBD2 (5 bases each). V gave up 4 bases and J gave up 5 bases, with 15 bases separating them. The CDR3 covers 14 residues. Germline V gives CDR1 LNHDA, CDR2 SQIVND (reference sequence). CDR3 coding DNA: TGTGCCAGTAGTAGGGACGCTCTGGGGCACGAGCAGTACTTC. This translates into CASSRDALGHEQYF.

About this clonotype: The junction differs from germline at one of its ends, possibly a read error. This chain joins TRBV29-1 and TRBJ1-1; no firm D call. The germline V gene encodes CDR1 SQVTM and CDR2 ANQGSEA. This CDR3 is built from 14 residues. CDR3 nucleotide sequence: TGCAGCGTTGAAGTTTTGGCGGAGAACGCTGAAGCTTTCTTT. Amino acid sequence: CSVEVLAENAEAFF.

This clonotype was detected once. The chain is built from TRBV27 and TRBJ2-7; a weak D match, TRBD2 (7 bases). The CDR3 length is 13 residues. V lost 5 bases to trimming and J lost 10 bases, with 18 bases between them. The germline CDR1 and CDR2 sequences are MNHEY and SMNVEV (reference sequence). The CDR3 reads CASSPREGEAQYF. CDR3 in DNA: TGTGCCAGCAGTCCCAGGGAGGGGGAGGCCCAGTACTTC.

The chain employs TRBV7-9 and TRBJ1-2; TRBD1 is a possible D gene (5 bases). Germline values: CDR1 SEHNR, CDR2 FQNEAQ (reference sequence). Trimming removed 1 base from V and 4 bases from J, with 16 bases in between. CDR3 length: 16 amino acids. CDR3 residues: CASSLGGTAIAYGYTF. The DNA for the CDR3 is TGTGCCAGCAGCTTAGGCGGGACGGCGATAGCCTATGGCTACACCTTC.

The table lists this clonotype with a few counts. V gene TRBV7-8 combines with J gene TRBJ2-1, with D unclear. V was clipped by 1 base and J by 7 bases, with 11 bases between them. The CDR3 sequence is 14 residues long. In germline, CDR1 is SGHVS, CDR2 FQNEAQ. The CDR3 loop is CASSLGARWNEQFF. CDR3 DNA sequence: TGTGCCAGCAGCTTAGGGGCCCGTTGGAATGAGCAGTTCTTC.

About this clonotype itself: The junction and the germline gene differ at one end; a read error may be behind it. The chain recombines TRBV7-7 with TRBJ2-1, with 10 nucleotides matching TRBD1. This CDR3 region has 15 residues. Germline V gene data show CDR1 as SSHAT and CDR2 as FNYEAQ (reference sequence). The chain's CDR3 is CASSLRDRGPYEQFF. The CDR3 coding sequence is TGTGCTAGCAGCTTAAGGGACAGGGGACCCTACGAGCAGTTCTTC.

The chain carries TRBV30 and TRBJ2-3, with D hard to call. The germline V and J ends were trimmed by 5 bases and 0 bases, with 12 bases remaining between them. This CDR3 spans 14 amino acids. CDR1 is GTSNPN and CDR2 is SVGIG in the germline V gene (reference sequence). Written as DNA, the CDR3 is TGTGCCTGGGGTGGGCTTTCTAGCACAGATACGCAGTATTTT. Translating it yields CAWGGLSSTDTQYF.

Only a few counts were recorded for this clonotype. This may stem from a read error, because a much larger clone lies one nucleotide away. This chain joins TRBV12-3 or TRBV12-4 and TRBJ2-3; tentatively, D is TRBD1 (6 bases). With 7 bases removed from V and 2 bases from J, the gap between germline ends came to 13 bases. The CDR3 consists of 14 residues. The CDR3 here is CASNSWGPTDTQYF. CDR3 in DNA: TGTGCCAGCAATTCTTGGGGGCCCACAGATACGCAGTATTTT.

This clonotype was observed a few times. The rearrangement uses TRBV7-2 and TRBJ2-3; D is ambiguous. The CDR3 is 13 amino acids. Trimming left V 5 bases short and J 4 bases short, with 10 bases between. The germline V gene has CDR1 SGHTA and CDR2 FQGNSA. The CDR3 loop is CASSGSHADTQYF. In DNA, the CDR3 is TGTGCCAGCAGCGGTTCCCACGCAGATACGCAGTATTTT. Full variable domain (rest looked up from reference TRBV7-2 and TRBJ2-3): GAGVSQSPSNKVTEKGKDVELRCDPISGHTALYWYRQSLGQGLEFLIYFQGNSAPDKSGLPSDRFSAERTGGSVSTLTIQRTQQEDSAVYLCASSGSHADTQYFGPGTRLTVL.

The rearrangement uses TRBV5-1 and TRBJ2-5, with TRBD1 as a possible D gene (5 bases). Germline V gene data show CDR1 as SGHRS and CDR2 as YFSETQ. Trimming removed 5 bases from V and 2 bases from J, with 10 bases in between. The CDR3 runs 13 residues. CDR3 in DNA: TGCGCCAGCAGATTACAGGAGCAAGAGACCCAGTACTTC. Its translation: CASRLQEQETQYF. Together with reference TRBV5-1 and TRBJ2-5, the CDR3 gives the full variable domain: KAGVTQTPRYLIKTRGQQVTLSCSPISGHRSVSWYQQTPGQGLQFLFEYFSETQRNKGNFPGRFSGRQFSNSRSEMNVSTLELGDSALYLCASRLQEQETQYFGPGTRLLVL.

This rearrangement joins TRBV24-1 to TRBJ2-2, with D tentatively TRBD1 or TRBD2 (5 bases each). V lost 5 bases and J 7 bases, leaving 19 bases between the germline ends. The CDR3 has 16 amino acids. The germline V gene has CDR1 KGHDR and CDR2 SFDVKD. This CDR3 is CATSGPGTGVVGELFF. The CDR3 DNA sequence: TGTGCCACCAGTGGGCCCGGGACCGGCGTCGTCGGGGAGCTGTTTTTT.